The 27 T cell receptor beta chains reported below all come from one sample, sequenced in a study of STAT3 mutations in large granular lymphocyte leukemia. Study-wide findings and caveats: At least one immunodominant TCR beta clonotype appeared in every T-cell large granular lymphocyte leukemia patient.

Profiled with immunoSEQ multiplex PCR; TCRdb holds only in-frame clones, not every one. The profile shows approximately 5,700 clones, just under 95% of them singletons. Their target antigens are unknown. The sequenced material came from peripheral blood mononuclear cells. Receptor source: a man between 60 and 70 years old with T-cell large granular lymphocyte leukemia. Some clones in this sample may be carry-over from other donors' samples.

This chain joins TRBV2 and TRBJ2-7; the D gene is possibly TRBD2 (6 bases). The CDR3 has 13 residues. Germline V lookup: CDR1 SNHLY, CDR2 FYNNEI. The germline V and J ends were trimmed by 7 bases and 5 bases, with 15 bases remaining between them. The CDR3 DNA is TGTGCCAGCAAGGAGGGAGAGTACGACGAGCAGTACTTC. As protein: CASKEGEYDEQYF.

The J gene is TRBJ2-5, the V gene TRBV6-5; 7 bases fit TRBD1. The CDR3 contains 15 residues. J gave up 0 bases and V 6 bases, and 7 bases lay outside the gene matches. Germline-derived CDR1 and CDR2 are MNHEY and SVGAGI. The CDR3 DNA reads as TGTGCCAGCAGCAGTGTACAGGGGTACCAAGAGACCCAGTACTTC. As protein: CASSSVQGYQETQYF.

This clone appeared once. CDR3 sequence: CAWSPDYYEQYF. The CDR3 coding sequence is TGTGCCTGGAGTCCAGACTATTACGAGCAGTACTTC. V usage is TRBV30 and J usage is TRBJ2-7, with a tentative D call TRBD2 (5 bases). The V end lost 2 bases, the J end lost 4 bases, and 9 bases lay between the germline ends. Per the germline V gene, CDR1 is GTSNPN and CDR2 is SVGIG (reference sequence). The CDR3 has 12 amino acids.

This chain links TRBV5-1 with TRBJ1-1; D is unclear. CDR3 size: 14 residues. The V and J ends lost 4 bases and 1 base respectively, with 11 bases between them. Germline lookup yields CDR1 SGHRS and CDR2 YFSETQ. The CDR3 nucleotides read TGCGCCAGCAGCGAGGTGGAGGCGAACACTGAAGCTTTCTTT. This encodes CASSEVEANTEAFF. The whole variable domain, remainder taken from reference TRBV5-1 and TRBJ1-1, is KAGVTQTPRYLIKTRGQQVTLSCSPISGHRSVSWYQQTPGQGLQFLFEYFSETQRNKGNFPGRFSGRQFSNSRSEMNVSTLELGDSALYLCASSEVEANTEAFFGQGTRLTVV.

The chain is built from TRBV29-1 and TRBJ1-5, with D possibly being TRBD1 (6 bases). Germline V gene lookup returns CDR1 SQVTM and CDR2 ANQGSEA. This CDR3 region has 13 residues. Trimming shortened V by 5 bases and J by 2 bases, and 10 bases separated the two germline ends. CDR3 nucleotide sequence: TGCAGCGTTCTGGAGGGGGGCAATCAGCCCCAGCATTTT. Residues: CSVLEGGNQPQHF.

This rearrangement joins TRBV6-1 to TRBJ2-3; the match to TRBD2 covers 7 bases. Per germline, CDR1 MNHNS and CDR2 SASEGT. V was clipped by 5 bases and J by 6 bases; unmatched bases: 8. CDR3 length equals 14 residues. CDR3 in DNA: TGTGCCAGCAGTTGGGAGGGAGAGGTGGATACGCAGTATTTT. Protein sequence: CASSWEGEVDTQYF.

The chain links TRBV2 to TRBJ1-2; no firm D call. The V gene's germline CDR1 is SNHLY and CDR2 FYNNEI. Trimming cost V 10 bases and J 8 bases, with 14 bases left between them. There are 11 residues in the CDR3. CDR3: CATEDLEGYTF. The CDR3 DNA follows: TGTGCCACCGAGGACCTGGAGGGCTACACCTTC.

The V gene is TRBV29-1, the J gene TRBJ1-1; TRBD1 is a possible D gene (5 bases). Germline loops: CDR1 SQVTM, CDR2 ANQGSEA. This CDR3 contains 13 residues. Trimming took off 7 bases at V and 3 bases at J, with 15 bases between the two ends. CDR3 bases: TGCAGCGCCCCGGCCCGGGGCTACACTGAAGCTTTCTTT. This translates into CSAPARGYTEAFF. Supplemented by reference TRBV29-1 and TRBJ1-1, the full variable domain reads SAVISQKPSRDICQRGTSLTIQCQVDSQVTMMFWYRQQPGQSLTLIATANQGSEATYESGFVIDKFPISRPNLTFSTLTVSNMSPEDSSIYLCSAPARGYTEAFFGQGTRLTVV.

The chain carries TRBV6-1 and TRBJ2-3, with 11 nucleotides matching TRBD2. The CDR3 sequence is 15 residues long. Looked up from germline, CDR1 is MNHNS and CDR2 is SASEGT. The junction had 6 bases not matched to a gene; V was cut back by 6 bases and J by 4 bases. CDR3 DNA: TGTGCCAGCAGCGAACTAGCGGGAGCTGCAGATACGCAGTATTTT. This gives the protein CASSELAGAADTQYF.

The chain couples TRBV27 to TRBJ2-3; 11 bases match TRBD2. Trimming took 6 bases from V and 14 from J; bases not matched to a gene: 13. Germline values: CDR1 MNHEY, CDR2 SMNVEV (reference sequence). The CDR3 spans 14 residues. CDR3 loop: CASSFGGSSGRMYF. Written as DNA, the CDR3 is TGTGCCAGCAGCTTCGGCGGGTCTAGCGGGAGGATGTATTTT.

The chain recombines TRBV7-2 with TRBJ2-7, with no clear D. This CDR3 contains 14 residues. Trimming stripped 2 bases from V and 2 bases from J, with 10 bases between. Germline CDR1 reads SGHTA; CDR2 reads FQGNSA. This CDR3 reads CASSLIGLTYEQYF. The CDR3 coding sequence is TGTGCCAGCAGCTTAATTGGCCTAACCTACGAGCAGTACTTC.

This clone was seen only once. The V call is TRBV30, the J call TRBJ1-3; 8 nucleotides match TRBD1. CDR1 is GTSNPN and CDR2 is SVGIG in the germline V gene (reference sequence). CDR3 length equals 13 residues. J was trimmed by 3 bases and V by 7 bases; bases with no gene match: 5. In DNA, the CDR3 is TGTGCCTACTCAGGGGGCTTTGGAAACACCATATATTTT. It specifies CAYSGGFGNTIYF.

The chain carries TRBV29-1 and TRBJ2-3, with 8 bases lining up with TRBD2. Germline V CDR1 and CDR2: SQVTM, ANQGSEA. The CDR3 loop spans 15 amino acids. Germline trimming cut 0 bases from V and 1 base from J; bases unmatched to any gene: 3. CDR3 in DNA: TGCAGCGTTGAAGATCACGGGAGGGGCACAGATACGCAGTATTTT. It translates to CSVEDHGRGTDTQYF.

The J gene is TRBJ2-1, the V gene TRBV30, with D possibly TRBD1 on 6 matching bases. This CDR3 contains 13 residues. Trimming cost V 2 bases and J 8 bases, with 13 bases left between them. Germline assignment: CDR1 GTSNPN and CDR2 SVGIG (reference sequence). In nucleotides, the CDR3 is TGTGCCTGGAGTAGGGGGAGTGACCATGAGCAGTTCTTC. Amino acid sequence: CAWSRGSDHEQFF. The full variable domain, with the rest looked up from reference TRBV30 and TRBJ2-1, is SQTIHQWPATLVQPVGSPLSLECTVEGTSNPNLYWYRQAAGRGLQLLFYSVGIGQISSEVPQNLSASRPQDRQFILSSKKLLLSDSGFYLCAWSRGSDHEQFFGPGTRLTVL.

J is TRBJ2-1 and V is TRBV7-9; 9 bases map to TRBD2. CDR1 and CDR2 (germline): SEHNR, FQNEAQ (reference sequence). This CDR3 is built from 15 residues. V dropped 6 bases and J dropped 5; count of bases not matched to a gene: 8. The CDR3 is CASSSSGRPNNEQFF. CDR3 DNA: TGTGCCAGCAGTTCCAGCGGGAGGCCTAACAATGAGCAGTTCTTC. Complete variable domain (other parts from reference TRBV7-9 and TRBJ2-1): DTGVSQNPRHKITKRGQNVTFRCDPISEHNRLYWYRQTLGQGPEFLTYFQNEAQLEKSRLLSDRFSAERPKGSFSTLEIQRTEQGDSAMYLCASSSSGRPNNEQFFGPGTRLTVL.

The rearrangement links TRBV29-1 to TRBJ2-1; tentatively, D is TRBD2 (6 bases). The germline gives CDR1 SQVTM, CDR2 ANQGSEA. The V end was cut by 4 bases, the J end by 6 bases, with 13 bases between. This CDR3 spans 13 amino acids. The CDR3 coding sequence is TGCAGCGTTGTACTAGCCTACAGCAATGAGCAGTTCTTC. It specifies CSVVLAYSNEQFF.

The rearrangement uses TRBV1 and TRBJ1-4; TRBD1, the table's D call, was not compared with the DNA. TRBV1 is noted as a pseudogene. The CDR3 spans 16 residues. CDR3 residues: CTSSHKIRTGFEKLFF. CDR3 DNA sequence: TGCACCAGCAGCCATAAAATAAGGACAGGGTTTGAAAAACTGTTTTTT.

V usage is TRBV7-8 and J usage is TRBJ2-2; possible D gene TRBD1, 6 bases. CDR1 and CDR2 from the germline V gene are SGHVS and FQNEAQ. The CDR3 is 14 amino acids. Trimming pared 2 bases from V and 4 bases from J, leaving 8 bases between. Here the CDR3 reads CASSLQQGTGELFF. In nucleotides, the CDR3 is TGTGCCAGCAGCTTACAACAGGGCACCGGGGAGCTGTTTTTT.

This rearrangement joins TRBV7-9 to TRBJ1-2; maybe TRBD1 (6 bases). V lost 5 bases and J lost 5, with 21 bases in between. CDR3 length equals 16 residues. The germline gives CDR1 SEHNR, CDR2 FQNEAQ (reference sequence). CDR3 nucleotide sequence: TGTGCCAGCAGCCCCTATGGGCAGGGGAAGAGTTATGGCTACACCTTC. Translation gives CASSPYGQGKSYGYTF.

The V call is TRBV5-6, the J call TRBJ2-3, with D hard to call. The germline V and J ends were trimmed by 3 bases and 0 bases, with 2 bases remaining between them. This CDR3 has 12 amino acids. Germline CDR1 SGHDT, CDR2 YYEEEE. The DNA of the CDR3 is TGTGCCAGCAGCTGGAGCACAGATACGCAGTATTTT. Translated: CASSWSTDTQYF.

The J gene is TRBJ2-7, the V gene TRBV6-1; 8 nucleotides align to TRBD2. CDR1 MNHNS and CDR2 SASEGT come from the germline V gene. The V and J ends lost 8 bases and 0 bases, in that order; junction bases with no gene match: 0. The CDR3 contains 12 residues. The CDR3 spells CASRGGSYEQYF. The DNA of the CDR3 is TGTGCCAGCCGGGGGGGCTCCTACGAGCAGTACTTC.

The rearrangement links TRBV12-5 to TRBJ1-5, with D possibly being TRBD1 (6 bases). Germline values: CDR1 LGHNT, CDR2 FRNRAP. CDR3 length: 15 residues. V was pared by 7 bases and J by 2 bases, with 15 bases between. The CDR3 spells CASAPPGAGNQPQHF. DNA for the CDR3: TGTGCTAGTGCTCCCCCGGGGGCGGGCAATCAGCCCCAGCATTTT.

The gene calls are TRBV30 and TRBJ2-5; D is ambiguous. Germline assignment: CDR1 GTSNPN and CDR2 SVGIG (reference sequence). This CDR3 is built from 14 residues. V was clipped by 0 bases and J by 1 base, with 9 bases between them. DNA for the CDR3: TGTGCCTGGAGTGTACAATACACCCAAGAGACCCAGTACTTC. Its protein product is CAWSVQYTQETQYF. Using reference TRBV30 and TRBJ2-5 for the parts outside the CDR3, the full variable domain is SQTIHQWPATLVQPVGSPLSLECTVEGTSNPNLYWYRQAAGRGLQLLFYSVGIGQISSEVPQNLSASRPQDRQFILSSKKLLLSDSGFYLCAWSVQYTQETQYFGPGTRLLVL.

This clone was seen a single time. The chain links TRBV27 to TRBJ1-1, with D unclear. The germline V gene has CDR1 MNHEY and CDR2 SMNVEV (reference sequence). This CDR3 is built from 16 residues. V shed 1 base and J shed 4 bases, with 16 bases lying between them. In nucleotides, the CDR3 is TGTGCCAGCAGTTTATTCCCCACGGCGGGGAGCACTGAAGCTTTCTTT. Its protein is CASSLFPTAGSTEAFF.

The chain carries TRBV20-1 and TRBJ1-2; D is possibly TRBD1 (6 bases). This CDR3 spans 11 amino acids. Looked up from germline, CDR1 is DFQATT and CDR2 is SNEGSKA (reference sequence). V was clipped by 4 bases and J by 3 bases, with 6 bases between them. This chain's CDR3 is CSATGDYGYTF. CDR3 DNA: TGCAGTGCTACAGGGGACTATGGCTACACCTTC.

This chain links TRBV7-2 with TRBJ2-7; the D gene could be TRBD1 or TRBD2 (5 bases each). There are 14 residues in the CDR3. Per germline, CDR1 SGHTA and CDR2 FQGNSA. Between the trimmed V and J ends, which lost 5 bases and 1 base, there was a span of 12 bases. CDR3 in DNA: TGTGCCAGCAGCCCTAGGGACGCTTCCTACGAGCAGTACTTC. Its translation is CASSPRDASYEQYF.

The chain recombines TRBV30 with TRBJ1-1; tentatively, D is TRBD1 (5 bases). The germline CDR1 and CDR2 sequences are GTSNPN and SVGIG (reference sequence). The CDR3 loop spans 15 amino acids. V was cut by 3 bases and J by 3 bases, with 17 bases left in between. CDR3 protein: CAWRYFSRADTEAFF. CDR3 nucleotides: TGTGCCTGGAGGTATTTCAGCAGGGCGGACACTGAAGCTTTCTTT. Supplemented by reference TRBV30 and TRBJ1-1, the full variable domain reads SQTIHQWPATLVQPVGSPLSLECTVEGTSNPNLYWYRQAAGRGLQLLFYSVGIGQISSEVPQNLSASRPQDRQFILSSKKLLLSDSGFYLCAWRYFSRADTEAFFGQGTRLTVV.